This T cell receptor beta chain was identified in a study of shared T cell receptors in the human thymus. The V gene end was trimmed by 6 bases and the J gene end by 4 bases; junction bases not matched to a gene: 14. The CDR3 extends over 17 amino acids. Germline V gives CDR1 SNHLY, CDR2 FYNNEI. Libraries were prepared by immunoSEQ multiplex PCR; TCRdb keeps only in-frame clonotypes and omits some of them. The data show 55,000 to 75,000 clones, with nearly 95% seen just once and less than 0.04% held by the top ten. The source material was thymocytes. J is TRBJ2-1 and V is TRBV2; the match to TRBD1 covers 8 bases. The source is a human donor. CDR3 sequence (DNA): TGTGCCAGCAGGGACAAACACCGGGACAGGCATTACAATGAGCAGTTCTTC. Translated, it gives CASRDKHRDRHYNEQFF.